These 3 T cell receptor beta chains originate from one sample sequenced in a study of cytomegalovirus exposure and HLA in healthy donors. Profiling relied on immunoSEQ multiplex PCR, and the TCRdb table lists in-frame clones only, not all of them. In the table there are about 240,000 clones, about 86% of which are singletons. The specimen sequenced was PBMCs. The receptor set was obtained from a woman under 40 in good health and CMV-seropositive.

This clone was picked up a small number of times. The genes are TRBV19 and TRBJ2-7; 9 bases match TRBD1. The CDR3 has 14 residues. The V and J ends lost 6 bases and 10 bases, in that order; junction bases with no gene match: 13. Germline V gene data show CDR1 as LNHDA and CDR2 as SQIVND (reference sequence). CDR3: CASRPGQGVGGQYF. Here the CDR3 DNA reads TGTGCCAGTAGGCCGGGACAGGGCGTAGGTGGACAGTACTTC.

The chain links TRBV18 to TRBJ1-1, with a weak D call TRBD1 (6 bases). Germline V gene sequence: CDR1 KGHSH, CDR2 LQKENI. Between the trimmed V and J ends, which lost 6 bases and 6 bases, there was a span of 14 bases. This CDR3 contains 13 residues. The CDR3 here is CASSPDSESEAFF. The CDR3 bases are TGTGCCAGCTCTCCGGACAGCGAGTCTGAAGCTTTCTTT.

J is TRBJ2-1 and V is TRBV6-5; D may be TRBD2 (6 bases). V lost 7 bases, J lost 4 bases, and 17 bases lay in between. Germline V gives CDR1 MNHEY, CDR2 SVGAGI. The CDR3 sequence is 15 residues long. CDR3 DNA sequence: TGTGCCAGCAATAGCAGGGCGGGGAATTACAATGAGCAGTTCTTC. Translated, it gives CASNSRAGNYNEQFF.